These 31 T cell receptor beta chains were sequenced from one sample in a study of shared clonotypes between healthy human individuals. Profiling relied on immunoSEQ multiplex PCR, and the TCRdb table lists in-frame clones only, not all of them. The table has roughly 2 million clones, around 95% seen once. Sequencing input: naive CD4+ T cells sorted from blood. Subset meaning: CD45RA+ positively selected. The receptors derive from a man aged 18 to 29 in good health.

This sequence joins TRBV27 and TRBJ2-6, with 10 positions matching TRBD2. The CDR3 has 18 residues. Germline V CDR1 and CDR2: MNHEY, SMNVEV (reference sequence). Losses at the gene ends were 6 bases for V and 5 bases for J; bases not matched to a gene: 13. The CDR3 sequence: CASRRLAGDGGWANVLTF. The CDR3 DNA reads TGTGCCAGCAGGAGGCTAGCGGGGGACGGCGGTTGGGCCAACGTCCTGACTTTC.

The chain recombines TRBV2 with TRBJ2-2, with a weak D call TRBD1 (5 bases). CDR1 and CDR2 from the germline V gene are SNHLY and FYNNEI. The ends were cut back, 8 bases at V and 3 bases at J, with 10 bases in the middle. The CDR3 loop spans 13 amino acids. This CDR3 reads CASQIQDTGELFF. For the CDR3, the DNA is TGTGCCAGCCAAATACAGGACACCGGGGAGCTGTTTTTT.

In the case of this clone: Distinct nucleotide sequences in the sample also encode this CDR3. The chain carries TRBV11-2 and TRBJ2-5; no definite D call. This CDR3 is built from 11 residues. The germline V and J ends were trimmed by 4 bases and 5 bases, with 5 bases remaining between them. Per the germline V gene, CDR1 is SGHAT and CDR2 is FQNNGV. CDR3 sequence (DNA): TGTGCCAGCAGCTCCGCCGAGACCCAGTACTTC. This codes for CASSSAETQYF.

The chain is built from TRBV28 and TRBJ1-5; 9 bases align to TRBD1. In germline, CDR1 is MDHEN, CDR2 SYDVKM. Trimming removed 5 bases from V and 5 bases from J; junction bases left unmatched: 10. The CDR3 sequence is 16 residues long. This chain's CDR3 is CASSAPPGQGDQPQHF. The DNA of the CDR3 is TGTGCCAGCAGTGCGCCACCGGGACAGGGCGATCAGCCCCAGCATTTT.

The gene calls are TRBV11-2 and TRBJ2-5; no clear D. Trimming removed 1 base at V and 5 bases at J, with 11 bases between. The CDR3 is made up of 14 amino acids. Germline V gives CDR1 SGHAT, CDR2 FQNNGV. CDR3 in amino acids: CASSLGLYTETQYF. In nucleotides, the CDR3 is TGTGCCAGCAGCTTAGGCCTATACACGGAGACCCAGTACTTC.

The chain employs TRBV19 and TRBJ1-1; 8 nucleotides agree with TRBD1. Trimming at V came to 6 bases and at J to 1 base, leaving 4 bases not matched to a gene. CDR3 length: 14 amino acids. Germline CDR1 is LNHDA and CDR2 is SQIVND (reference sequence). The CDR3 here is CASSRGTGNTEAFF. Here the CDR3 DNA reads TGTGCCAGTAGCCGGGGGACAGGGAACACTGAAGCTTTCTTT.

The chain couples TRBV6-7 to TRBJ1-1; D unclear. TRBV6-7 is placed among ORFs of uncertain function. CDR3 length: 11 amino acids. V lost 6 bases and J 4 bases, leaving 6 bases between the germline ends. For the CDR3, the DNA is TGTGCCAGCAGGCAGTGCACTGAAGCTTTCTTT. Protein: CASRQCTEAFF.

V gene TRBV6-5 combines with J gene TRBJ2-3; possibly TRBD2 for D (5 bases). The germline V and J ends were trimmed by 6 bases and 0 bases, with 13 bases remaining between them. Germline V gene data show CDR1 as MNHEY and CDR2 as SVGAGI. The CDR3 has 15 residues. In DNA, the CDR3 is TGTGCCAGCAGCCCCCGGGCGGGTAGCACAGATACGCAGTATTTT. Translating it yields CASSPRAGSTDTQYF.

The chain joins TRBV11-2 to TRBJ2-7; 9 bases map to TRBD1. Germline-derived CDR1 and CDR2 are SGHAT and FQNNGV. This CDR3 has 14 residues. The ends lost 3 bases at V and 5 bases at J; junction bases unmatched: 5. The CDR3 region is CASSFGTGRNEQYF. The CDR3 DNA reads as TGTGCCAGCAGCTTCGGGACAGGGCGAAACGAGCAGTACTTC.

The chain is built from TRBV28 and TRBJ2-7; TRBD1 agrees at 8 bases. Per the germline V gene, CDR1 is MDHEN and CDR2 is SYDVKM. CDR3 size: 18 residues. V lost 2 bases to trimming and J lost 0 bases; unmatched junction nucleotides: 12. CDR3 sequence: CASSLPPPAGGVSYEQYF. In DNA, the CDR3 is TGTGCCAGCAGTTTACCCCCCCCGGCAGGGGGCGTCTCCTACGAGCAGTACTTC.

About this clone: This sample also contains other DNA sequences that code for the same CDR3. This sequence joins TRBV19 and TRBJ2-7; possibly TRBD2 for D (6 bases). Trimming cost V 3 bases and J 6 bases, with 9 bases left between them. This CDR3 region has 12 residues. Germline loops: CDR1 LNHDA, CDR2 SQIVND (reference sequence). CDR3 in DNA: TGTGCCAGTAGTATGCTAGCGAGCGAGCAGTACTTC. Amino acid sequence: CASSMLASEQYF.

This clone was seen a single time. The chain recombines TRBV5-4 with TRBJ1-1, with a weak D call TRBD1 (5 bases). CDR3 length equals 12 residues. Germline V gives CDR1 SGHNT, CDR2 YYREEE (reference sequence). The V gene lost 4 bases and the J gene lost 12 bases, with 16 bases spanning the gap. Here the CDR3 DNA reads TGTGCCAGCAGCCCCTTGGCAGGGCTTTCTTTCTTT. It specifies CASSPLAGLSFF.

This chain links TRBV11-1 with TRBJ2-7; a possible D gene is TRBD2 (6 bases). This CDR3 has 13 residues. Trimming shortened V by 3 bases and J by 6 bases, and 12 bases separated the two germline ends. Germline CDR1 is SGHAT and CDR2 is FQDESV (reference sequence). The CDR3 loop is CASSLGGAGEQYF. CDR3 bases: TGTGCCAGCAGCTTGGGCGGGGCCGGCGAGCAGTACTTC. The full variable domain, with the rest looked up from reference TRBV11-1 and TRBJ2-7, is EAEVAQSPRYKITEKSQAVAFWCDPISGHATLYWYRQILGQGPELLVQFQDESVVDDSQLPKDRFSAERLKGVDSTLKIQPAELGDSAMYLCASSLGGAGEQYFGPGTRLTVT.

The chain has TRBV18 and TRBJ2-2, with 8 bases identical to TRBD2. The trim removed 6 bases at V and 4 bases at J, leaving 7 bases unmatched. The CDR3 sequence is 15 residues long. Germline V gene data show CDR1 as KGHSH and CDR2 as LQKENI. This CDR3 is CASSELAVVTGELFF. CDR3 in DNA: TGTGCCAGCTCGGAACTAGCGGTCGTCACCGGGGAGCTGTTTTTT.

V and J are TRBV25-1 and TRBJ1-4; the D is unclear. The CDR3 is 13 residues long. The germline V and J ends were trimmed by 3 bases and 4 bases, with 6 bases remaining between them. The V gene's germline CDR1 is MGHDK and CDR2 SYGVNS. As DNA, the CDR3 is TGTGCCAGCAGTGACTCGGTTAATGAAAAACTGTTTTTT. As protein: CASSDSVNEKLFF.

This clone has just one count. V and J are TRBV27 and TRBJ2-7; TRBD1 aligns across 10 bases. CDR3 size: 15 residues. CDR1 is MNHEY, CDR2 SMNVEV, per germline (reference sequence). The J segment lost 1 base and the V segment lost 2 bases, leaving 2 bases of the junction unmatched. The CDR3 nucleotides read TGTGCCAGCAGTTTACGGGACAGGGGTTCCTACGAGCAGTACTTC. Protein sequence: CASSLRDRGSYEQYF.

The chain couples TRBV5-4 to TRBJ2-5, with a possible D match to TRBD1 (6 bases). V was trimmed by 4 bases and J by 3 bases, leaving 16 bases between them. CDR3 length equals 15 residues. CDR1 and CDR2 (germline): SGHNT, YYREEE (reference sequence). DNA of the CDR3: TGTGCCAGCAGCCCGGCGCCAGGGGCGGAAGAGACCCAGTACTTC. This translates into CASSPAPGAEETQYF.

This sequence joins TRBV6-5 and TRBJ2-3, with TRBD2 identical over 10 bases. The CDR3 loop spans 15 amino acids. Looked up from germline, CDR1 is MNHEY and CDR2 is SVGAGI. With 7 bases clipped from V and 2 bases from J, the junction kept 6 bases outside the gene matches. The CDR3 region has the DNA TGTGCCAGCACTCCTAGCGGGGGCCTCACAGATACGCAGTATTTT. It translates to CASTPSGGLTDTQYF.

The chain recombines TRBV11-2 with TRBJ2-1; 10 bases align to TRBD1. After removal of 4 bases from V and 7 bases from J, the junction contained 10 bases not matched to a gene. Germline CDR1 reads SGHAT; CDR2 reads FQNNGV. The CDR3 loop spans 16 amino acids. The CDR3 loop is CASSSTYGDRGNEQFF. For the CDR3, the DNA is TGTGCCAGCAGCTCAACCTACGGGGACAGGGGAAATGAGCAGTTCTTC.

The chain links TRBV9 to TRBJ1-6, with TRBD1 as a possible D gene (5 bases). Germline V gene lookup returns CDR1 SGDLS and CDR2 YYNGEE. Trimming left V 3 bases short and J 10 bases short, with 17 bases between. The CDR3 runs 15 residues. CDR3 residues: CASSAQAFGPSPLHF. CDR3 DNA sequence: TGTGCCAGCAGCGCACAGGCTTTCGGGCCATCACCCCTCCACTTT.

This chain joins TRBV28 and TRBJ1-4; D is undetermined. The CDR3 has 14 amino acids. V lost 4 bases and J 0 bases, leaving 6 bases between the germline ends. CDR1 is MDHEN, CDR2 SYDVKM, per germline. The CDR3 DNA reads as TGTGCCAGCAGTTGGTCCACAACTAATGAAAAACTGTTTTTT. Amino acid sequence: CASSWSTTNEKLFF. The full variable domain, with the rest looked up from reference TRBV28 and TRBJ1-4, is DVKVTQSSRYLVKRTGEKVFLECVQDMDHENMFWYRQDPGLGLRLIYFSYDVKMKEKGDIPEGYSVSREKKERFSLILESASTNQTSMYLCASSWSTTNEKLFFGSGTQLSVL.

The chain employs TRBV7-3 and TRBJ2-1; possibly TRBD1 or TRBD2 for D (5 bases each). V dropped 1 base and J dropped 10 bases, with 11 bases sitting between them. Looked up from germline, CDR1 is SGHTA and CDR2 is FQGTGA. The CDR3 consists of 13 residues. For the CDR3, the DNA is TGTGCCAGCAGCTTAAGACCAGGGAGCGAGCAGTTCTTC. Its translation: CASSLRPGSEQFF.

The chain couples TRBV18 to TRBJ1-1, with D unresolved. The CDR3 spans 17 residues. V lost 1 base to trimming and J lost 0 bases, with 15 bases between them. The germline V gene encodes CDR1 KGHSH and CDR2 LQKENI. For the CDR3, the DNA is TGTGCCAGCTCACCACGTACAACGGCGGGGTTGAACACTGAAGCTTTCTTT. This encodes CASSPRTTAGLNTEAFF.

The chain uses TRBV6-6 and TRBJ1-5, with D perhaps matching TRBD1 (5 bases). CDR3 length equals 15 residues. V dropped 0 bases and J dropped 3 bases, with 9 bases sitting between them. Per germline, CDR1 MNHNY and CDR2 SVGAGI (reference sequence). The DNA of the CDR3 is TGTGCCAGCAGTTACTCGTCCGGGACCAATCAGCCCCAGCATTTT. This encodes CASSYSSGTNQPQHF.

The chain combines TRBV15 with TRBJ1-6, with TRBD1 as a possible D gene (6 bases). This CDR3 is built from 14 residues. From germline, CDR1 is LNHNV and CDR2 YYDKDF (reference sequence). Trimming left V 5 bases short and J 8 bases short, with 13 bases between. The CDR3 reads CATSRTGIDSPLHF. For the CDR3, the DNA is TGTGCCACCAGCCGAACAGGGATTGATTCACCCCTCCACTTT.

This clone was counted a single time. This chain uses TRBV19 with TRBJ1-1; D not certain. The CDR3 length is 13 residues. Germline assignment: CDR1 LNHDA and CDR2 SQIVND (reference sequence). V dropped 11 bases and J dropped 0 bases, with 13 bases sitting between them. The CDR3 region is CAVRGELNTEAFF. In DNA, the CDR3 is TGTGCCGTGCGTGGGGAACTGAACACTGAAGCTTTCTTT.

This clone has more than one count but fewer than ten. In nucleotides, the CDR3 is TGTGCCAGTGGGTGGAGACAGGGGGGGTCACCCCTCCACTTT. This encodes CASGWRQGGSPLHF. The chain combines TRBV6-5 with TRBJ1-6; the match to TRBD1 covers 9 bases. V lost 9 bases, J lost 10 bases, and 10 bases stayed unmatched. The length of the CDR3 is 14 residues. Germline-derived CDR1 and CDR2 are MNHEY and SVGAGI.

The rearrangement links TRBV10-3 to TRBJ2-1; 9 bases align to TRBD2. Unmatched junction bases numbered 4, after V lost 5 bases and J lost 5 bases. The CDR3 runs 14 residues. Germline V gene lookup returns CDR1 ENHRY and CDR2 SYGVKD. The CDR3 nucleotides read TGTGCCATCAGTTTAGCGGGAGTCAACAATGAGCAGTTCTTC. Residues: CAISLAGVNNEQFF.

The rearrangement joins TRBV6-6 to TRBJ1-4, with unresolved D. The V gene's germline CDR1 is MNHNY and CDR2 SVGAGI (reference sequence). With 4 bases removed from V and 7 bases from J, the gap between germline ends came to 16 bases. The CDR3 totals 15 residues. CDR3 nucleotides: TGTGCCAGCAGTTCAGACCCCTTTATGGGTGAAAAACTGTTTTTT. This sequence encodes CASSSDPFMGEKLFF.

The genes are TRBV28 and TRBJ2-5, with 7 bases lining up with TRBD2. Germline V gene data show CDR1 as MDHEN and CDR2 as SYDVKM. This CDR3 has 16 residues. Trimming cost V 3 bases and J 2 bases; bases outside gene matches: 9. The CDR3 protein is CASSLSRGVLQETQYF. In DNA, the CDR3 is TGTGCCAGCAGTTTGTCCCGGGGGGTTCTTCAAGAGACCCAGTACTTC.

This clone was seen only once. V and J are TRBV27 and TRBJ1-1; no clear D. Germline CDR1 is MNHEY and CDR2 is SMNVEV (reference sequence). Trimming removed 6 bases at V and 3 bases at J, with 17 bases between. CDR3 length equals 15 residues. The CDR3 sequence: CASRGWAIGDTEAFF. CDR3 DNA: TGTGCCAGCAGGGGCTGGGCGATCGGGGACACTGAAGCTTTCTTT.